The text below deals with one T cell receptor (beta chain). This sample is drawn from a study of blood T cell repertoires in COVID-19. In the study overall: COVID-19 samples collected from the United States, Italy and Spain covered acute and convalescent phases. T cells, B-cell-depleted T cells, or PBMCs provided the cDNA or gDNA that served as material.

The method was immunoSEQ multiplex PCR; TCRdb's version includes in-frame clones alone and lacks a portion of them. The sample has approximately 190,000 clones; approximately 90% are singletons. The ends lost 5 bases at V and 2 bases at J; junction bases unmatched: 4. The CDR3 loop spans 14 amino acids. Germline V CDR1 and CDR2: MDHEN, SYDVKM. This TCR came from a woman between 40 and 55 years old who had recovered from COVID-19. The material sequenced was peripheral blood. J is TRBJ2-7 and V is TRBV28; TRBD2 matches 9 bases. The CDR3 DNA is TGTGCCAGCAGTCTGGGACTAGCCCCCTACGAGCAGTACTTC. This encodes CASSLGLAPYEQYF.